This T cell receptor beta chain was identified during a study of T cell changes during pregnancy in multiple sclerosis. V shed 0 bases and J shed 7 bases, with 17 bases lying between them. There are 15 residues in the CDR3. The germline gives CDR1 SGHRS, CDR2 YFSETQ. Method: immunoSEQ multiplex PCR; TCRdb's copy keeps in-frame clones and lacks some. The sample holds 55,000 to 80,000 clones; under 90% are singletons and the top ten take 8% to 10%. The chain joins TRBV5-1 to TRBJ2-7; a weak D match, TRBD1 (5 bases). Sequencing used peripheral blood, obtained after pregnancy. The receptor was isolated from a female donor in good health, enrolled as a control in a pregnancy study. CDR3 sequence: CASSLEMAGFPEQYF. CDR3 sequence (DNA): TGCGCCAGCAGCTTGGAGATGGCAGGGTTCCCAGAGCAGTACTTC. The whole variable domain, filled in from reference TRBV5-1 and TRBJ2-7, reads KAGVTQTPRYLIKTRGQQVTLSCSPISGHRSVSWYQQTPGQGLQFLFEYFSETQRNKGNFPGRFSGRQFSNSRSEMNVSTLELGDSALYLCASSLEMAGFPEQYFGPGTRLTVT.